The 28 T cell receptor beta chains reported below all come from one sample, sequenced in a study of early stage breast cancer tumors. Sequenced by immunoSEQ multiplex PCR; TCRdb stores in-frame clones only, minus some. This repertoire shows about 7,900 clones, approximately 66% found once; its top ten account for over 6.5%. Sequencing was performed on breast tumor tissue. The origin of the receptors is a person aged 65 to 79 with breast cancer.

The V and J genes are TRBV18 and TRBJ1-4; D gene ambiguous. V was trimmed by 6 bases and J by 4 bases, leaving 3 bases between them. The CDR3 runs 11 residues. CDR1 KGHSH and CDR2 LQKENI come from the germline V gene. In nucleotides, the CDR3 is TGTGCCAGCTCCAATAATGAAAAACTGTTTTTT. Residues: CASSNNEKLFF. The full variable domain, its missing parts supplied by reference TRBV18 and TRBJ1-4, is NAGVMQNPRHLVRRRGQEARLRCSPMKGHSHVYWYRQLPEEGLKFMVYLQKENIIDESGMPKERFSAEFPKEGPSILRIQQVVRGDSAAYFCASSNNEKLFFGSGTQLSVL.

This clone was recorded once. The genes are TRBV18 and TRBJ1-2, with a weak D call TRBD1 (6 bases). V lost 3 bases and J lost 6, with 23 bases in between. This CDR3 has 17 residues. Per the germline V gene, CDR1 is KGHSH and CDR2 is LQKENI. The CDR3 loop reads CASSPLNDGGAGDGYTF. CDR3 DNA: TGTGCCAGCTCACCCCTTAACGACGGGGGCGCGGGGGATGGCTACACCTTC.

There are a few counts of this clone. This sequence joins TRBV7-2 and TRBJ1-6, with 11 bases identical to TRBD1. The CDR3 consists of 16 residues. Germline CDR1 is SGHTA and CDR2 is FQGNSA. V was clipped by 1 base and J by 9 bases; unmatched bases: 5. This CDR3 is CASSLVDRGLGSPLHF. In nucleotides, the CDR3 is TGTGCCAGCAGCTTAGTGGACAGGGGGCTAGGTTCACCCCTCCACTTT.

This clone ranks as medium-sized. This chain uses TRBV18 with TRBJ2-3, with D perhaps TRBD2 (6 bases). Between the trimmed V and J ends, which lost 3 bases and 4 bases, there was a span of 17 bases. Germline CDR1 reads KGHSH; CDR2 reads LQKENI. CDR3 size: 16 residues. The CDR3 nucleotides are TGTGCCAGCTCACCGGTCGGGCGGGATTCTCCAGATACGCAGTATTTT. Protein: CASSPVGRDSPDTQYF.

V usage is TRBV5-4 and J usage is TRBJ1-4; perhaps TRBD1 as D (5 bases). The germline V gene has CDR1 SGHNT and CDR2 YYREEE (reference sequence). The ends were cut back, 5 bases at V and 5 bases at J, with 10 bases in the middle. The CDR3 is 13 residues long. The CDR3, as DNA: TGTGCCAGCAGGGGGGGAGAAAATGAAAAACTGTTTTTT. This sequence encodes CASRGGENEKLFF.

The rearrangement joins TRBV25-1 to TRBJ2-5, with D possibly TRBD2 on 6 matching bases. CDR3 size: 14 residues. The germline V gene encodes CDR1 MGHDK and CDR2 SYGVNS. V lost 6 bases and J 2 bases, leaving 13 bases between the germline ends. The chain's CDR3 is CASSPYAGQETQYF. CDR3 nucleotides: TGTGCCAGCAGCCCCTATGCGGGACAAGAGACCCAGTACTTC. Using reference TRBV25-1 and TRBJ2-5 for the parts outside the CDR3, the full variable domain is EADIYQTPRYLVIGTGKKITLECSQTMGHDKMYWYQQDPGMELHLIHYSYGVNSTEKGDLSSESTVSRIRTEHFPLTLESARPSHTSQYLCASSPYAGQETQYFGPGTRLLVL.

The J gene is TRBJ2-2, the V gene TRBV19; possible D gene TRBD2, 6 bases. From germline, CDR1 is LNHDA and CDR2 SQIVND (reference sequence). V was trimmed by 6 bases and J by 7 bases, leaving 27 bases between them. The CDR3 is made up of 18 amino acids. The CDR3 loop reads CASSEERLGTPGGGELFF. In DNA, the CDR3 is TGTGCCAGTAGCGAGGAGAGGTTGGGGACCCCCGGGGGCGGGGAGCTGTTTTTT.

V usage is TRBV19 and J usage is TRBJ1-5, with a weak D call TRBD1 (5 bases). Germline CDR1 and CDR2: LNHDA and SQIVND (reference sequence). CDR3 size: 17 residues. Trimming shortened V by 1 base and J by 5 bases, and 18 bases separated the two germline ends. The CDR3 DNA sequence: TGTGCCAGTAGTATAGTCCTTTGGGGCCGCGTGGATCAGCCCCAGCATTTT. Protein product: CASSIVLWGRVDQPQHF.

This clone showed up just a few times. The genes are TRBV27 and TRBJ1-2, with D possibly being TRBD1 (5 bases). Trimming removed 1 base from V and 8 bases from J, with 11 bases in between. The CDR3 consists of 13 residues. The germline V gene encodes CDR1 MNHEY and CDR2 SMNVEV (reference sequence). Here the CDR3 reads CASSLLGAGGYTF. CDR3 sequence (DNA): TGTGCCAGCAGTTTATTAGGGGCGGGAGGCTACACCTTC.

The CDR3 region is CASSPRDRGGYGYTF. The CDR3 nucleotides read TGTGCCAGCAGCCCCCGGGACAGGGGTGGCTATGGCTACACCTTC. The chain links TRBV9 to TRBJ1-2; 10 nucleotides align to TRBD1. V was clipped by 4 bases and J by 4 bases; unmatched bases: 7. The V gene's germline CDR1 is SGDLS and CDR2 YYNGEE. This CDR3 spans 15 amino acids.

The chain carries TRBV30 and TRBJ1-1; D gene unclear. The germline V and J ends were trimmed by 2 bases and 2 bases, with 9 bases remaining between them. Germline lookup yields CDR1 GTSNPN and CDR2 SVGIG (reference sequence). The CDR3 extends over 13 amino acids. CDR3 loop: CAWSRAGNTEAFF. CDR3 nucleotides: TGTGCCTGGAGTCGGGCGGGAAACACTGAAGCTTTCTTT.

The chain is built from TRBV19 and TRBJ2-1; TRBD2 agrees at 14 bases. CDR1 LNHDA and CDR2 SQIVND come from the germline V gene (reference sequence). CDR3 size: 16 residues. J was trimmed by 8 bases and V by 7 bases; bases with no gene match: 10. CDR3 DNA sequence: TGTGCCAGTACCTTGATGACTAGCGGGGGGGCCCATGAGCAGTTCTTC. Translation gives CASTLMTSGGAHEQFF. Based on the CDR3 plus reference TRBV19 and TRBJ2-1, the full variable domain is DGGITQSPKYLFRKEGQNVTLSCEQNLNHDAMYWYRQDPGQGLRLIYYSQIVNDFQKGDIAEGYSVSREKKESFPLTVTSAQKNPTAFYLCASTLMTSGGAHEQFFGPGTRLTVL.

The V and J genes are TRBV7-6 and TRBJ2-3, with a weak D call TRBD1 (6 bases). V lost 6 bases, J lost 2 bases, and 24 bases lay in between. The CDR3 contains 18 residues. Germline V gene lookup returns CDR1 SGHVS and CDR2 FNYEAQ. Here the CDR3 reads CASSFRPTGTSDTDTQYF. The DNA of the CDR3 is TGTGCCAGCAGTTTTCGGCCAACAGGGACCTCCGACACAGATACGCAGTATTTT.

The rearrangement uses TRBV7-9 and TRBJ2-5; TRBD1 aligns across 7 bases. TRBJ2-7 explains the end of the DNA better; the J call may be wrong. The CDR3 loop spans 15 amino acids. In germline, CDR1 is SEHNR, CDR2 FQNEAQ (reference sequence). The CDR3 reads CASSLARDRVHEQYF. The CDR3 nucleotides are TGTGCCAGCAGCTTAGCCCGGGACAGAGTCCACGAGCAGTACTTC.

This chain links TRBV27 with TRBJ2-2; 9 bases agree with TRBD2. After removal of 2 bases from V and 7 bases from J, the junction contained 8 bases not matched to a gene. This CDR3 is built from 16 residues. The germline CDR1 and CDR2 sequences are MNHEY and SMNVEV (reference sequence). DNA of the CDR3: TGTGCCAGCAGTTTAGGCGGGGGGGCCCTTGTCGGGGAGCTGTTTTTT. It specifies CASSLGGGALVGELFF.

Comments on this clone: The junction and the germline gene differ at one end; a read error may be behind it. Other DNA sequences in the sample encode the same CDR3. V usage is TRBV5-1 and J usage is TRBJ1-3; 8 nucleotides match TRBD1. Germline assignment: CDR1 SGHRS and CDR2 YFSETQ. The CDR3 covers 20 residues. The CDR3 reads CASSLRETGASGGSGNTIYF. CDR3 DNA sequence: TGTGCCAGCAGCCTGCGTGAGACAGGGGCGTCCGGGGGCTCTGGAAACACCATATATTTT.

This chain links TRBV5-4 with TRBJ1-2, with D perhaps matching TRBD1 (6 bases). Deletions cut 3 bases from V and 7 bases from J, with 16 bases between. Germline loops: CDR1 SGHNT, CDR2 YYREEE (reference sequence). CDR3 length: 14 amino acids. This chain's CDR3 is CASSYKTQGGGYTF. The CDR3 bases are TGTGCCAGCAGCTATAAGACTCAAGGGGGTGGCTACACCTTC. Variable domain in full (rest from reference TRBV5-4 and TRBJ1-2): ETGVTQSPTHLIKTRGQQVTLRCSSQSGHNTVSWYQQALGQGPQFIFQYYREEENGRGNFPPRFSGLQFPNYSSELNVNALELDDSALYLCASSYKTQGGGYTFGSGTRLTVV.

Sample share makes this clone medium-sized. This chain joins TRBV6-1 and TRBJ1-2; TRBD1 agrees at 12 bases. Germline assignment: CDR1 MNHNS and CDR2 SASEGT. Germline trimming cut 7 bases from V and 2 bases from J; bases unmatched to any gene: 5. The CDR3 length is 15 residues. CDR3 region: CASIPGQGANYGYTF. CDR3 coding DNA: TGTGCCAGCATTCCGGGACAGGGGGCGAACTATGGCTACACCTTC.

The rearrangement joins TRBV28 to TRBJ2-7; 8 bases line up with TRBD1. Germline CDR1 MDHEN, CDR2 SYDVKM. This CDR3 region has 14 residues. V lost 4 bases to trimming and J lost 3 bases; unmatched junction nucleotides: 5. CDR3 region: CASSWLDRGYEQYF. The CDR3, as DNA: TGTGCCAGCAGTTGGCTCGACAGGGGCTACGAGCAGTACTTC.

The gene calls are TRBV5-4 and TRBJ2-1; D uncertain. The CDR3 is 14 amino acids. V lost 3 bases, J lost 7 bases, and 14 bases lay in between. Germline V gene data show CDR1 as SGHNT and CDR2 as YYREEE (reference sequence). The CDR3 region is CASSYWRGANEQFF. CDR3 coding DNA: TGTGCCAGCAGCTATTGGAGAGGAGCGAATGAGCAGTTCTTC.

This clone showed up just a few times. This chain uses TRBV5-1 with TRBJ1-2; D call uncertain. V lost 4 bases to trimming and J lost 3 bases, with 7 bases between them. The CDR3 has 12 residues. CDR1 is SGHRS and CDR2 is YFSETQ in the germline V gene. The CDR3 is CASSALDYGYTF. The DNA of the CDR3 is TGCGCCAGCAGCGCCTTAGACTATGGCTACACCTTC. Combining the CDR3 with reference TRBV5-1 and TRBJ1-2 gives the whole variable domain KAGVTQTPRYLIKTRGQQVTLSCSPISGHRSVSWYQQTPGQGLQFLFEYFSETQRNKGNFPGRFSGRQFSNSRSEMNVSTLELGDSALYLCASSALDYGYTFGSGTRLTVV.

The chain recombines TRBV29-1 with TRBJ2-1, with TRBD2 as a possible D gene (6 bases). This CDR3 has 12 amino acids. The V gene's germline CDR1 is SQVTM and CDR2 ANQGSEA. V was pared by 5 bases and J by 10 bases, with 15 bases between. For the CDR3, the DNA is TGCAGCGTTCTTCCGGGACTCCGGGAGCAGTTCTTC. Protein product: CSVLPGLREQFF.

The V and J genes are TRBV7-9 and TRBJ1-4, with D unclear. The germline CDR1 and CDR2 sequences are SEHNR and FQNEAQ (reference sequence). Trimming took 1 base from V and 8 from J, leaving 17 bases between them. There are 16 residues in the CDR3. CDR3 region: CASSLGEPSLREKLFF. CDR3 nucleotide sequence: TGTGCCAGCAGCTTAGGGGAGCCATCTTTGAGGGAAAAACTGTTTTTT.

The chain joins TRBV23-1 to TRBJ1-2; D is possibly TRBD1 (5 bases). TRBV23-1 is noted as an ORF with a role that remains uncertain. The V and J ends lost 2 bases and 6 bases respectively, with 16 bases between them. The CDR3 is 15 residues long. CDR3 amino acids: CASSQVQGRFHGYTF. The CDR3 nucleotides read TGCGCCAGCAGTCAAGTTCAGGGCAGGTTCCATGGCTACACCTTC.

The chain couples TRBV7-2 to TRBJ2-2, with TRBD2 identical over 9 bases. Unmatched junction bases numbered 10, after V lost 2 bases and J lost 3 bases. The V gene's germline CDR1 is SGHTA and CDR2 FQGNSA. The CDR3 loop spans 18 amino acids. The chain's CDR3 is CASSLILARGGYTGELFF. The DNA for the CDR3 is TGTGCCAGCAGCTTAATTCTTGCGCGGGGGGGATACACCGGGGAGCTGTTTTTT.

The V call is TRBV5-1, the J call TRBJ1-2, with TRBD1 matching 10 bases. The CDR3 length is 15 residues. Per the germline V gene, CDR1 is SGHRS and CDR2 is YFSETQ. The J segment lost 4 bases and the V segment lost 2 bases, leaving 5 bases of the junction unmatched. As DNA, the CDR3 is TGCGCCAGCAGCTTCGGGACAGGGGTCCCCTATGGCTACACCTTC. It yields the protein CASSFGTGVPYGYTF.

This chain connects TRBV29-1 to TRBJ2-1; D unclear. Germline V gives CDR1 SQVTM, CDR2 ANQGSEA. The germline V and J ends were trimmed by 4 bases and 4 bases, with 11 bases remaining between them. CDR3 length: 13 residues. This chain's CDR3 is CSVAPTGYNEQFF. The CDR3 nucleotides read TGCAGCGTTGCCCCAACGGGTTACAATGAGCAGTTCTTC.

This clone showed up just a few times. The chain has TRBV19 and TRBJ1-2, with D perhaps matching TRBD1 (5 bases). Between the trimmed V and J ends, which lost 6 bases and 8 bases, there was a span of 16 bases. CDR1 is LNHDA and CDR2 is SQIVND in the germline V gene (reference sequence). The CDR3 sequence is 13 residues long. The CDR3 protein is CASRVTTAIGYTF. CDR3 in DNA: TGTGCCAGTAGGGTAACGACAGCTATCGGCTACACCTTC.